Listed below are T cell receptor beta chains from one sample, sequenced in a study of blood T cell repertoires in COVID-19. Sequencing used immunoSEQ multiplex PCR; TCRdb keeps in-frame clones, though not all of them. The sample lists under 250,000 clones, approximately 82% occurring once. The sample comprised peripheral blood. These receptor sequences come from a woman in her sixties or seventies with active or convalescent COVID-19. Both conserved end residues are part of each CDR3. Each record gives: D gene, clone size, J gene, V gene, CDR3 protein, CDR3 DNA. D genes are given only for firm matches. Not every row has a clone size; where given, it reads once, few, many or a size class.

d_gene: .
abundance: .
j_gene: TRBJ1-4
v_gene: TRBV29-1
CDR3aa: CSVEGQAGTSYEKLFF
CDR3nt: TGCAGCGTTGAAGGACAGGCCGGGACCTCTTATGAAAAACTGTTTTTT

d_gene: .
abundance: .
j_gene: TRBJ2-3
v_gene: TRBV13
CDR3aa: CASSLRSASDTQYF
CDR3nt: TGTGCCAGCAGCCTCCGGAGCGCATCAGATACGCAGTATTTT

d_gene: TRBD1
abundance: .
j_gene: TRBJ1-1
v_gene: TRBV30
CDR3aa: CAWGGTGGRAFF
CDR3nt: TGTGCCTGGGGAGGGACAGGGGGCCGAGCTTTCTTT

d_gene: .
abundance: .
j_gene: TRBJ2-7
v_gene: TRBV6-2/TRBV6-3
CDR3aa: CASSSDSSYEQYF
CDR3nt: TGTGCCAGCAGCTCGGACAGCTCCTACGAGCAGTACTTC

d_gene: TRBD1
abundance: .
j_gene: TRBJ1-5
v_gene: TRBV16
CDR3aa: CASSQQGENQPQHF
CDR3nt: TGTGCCAGCAGCCAACAGGGGGAGAACCAGCCCCAGCATTTT

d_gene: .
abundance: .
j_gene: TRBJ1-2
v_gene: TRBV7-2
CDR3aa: CASSAGQLYGYTF
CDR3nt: TGTGCCAGCAGCGCCGGACAGCTCTATGGCTACACCTTC

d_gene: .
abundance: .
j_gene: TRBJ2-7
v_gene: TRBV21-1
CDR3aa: CASRGSSGGPDEQYF
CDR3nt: TGTGCCAGCAGGGGATCTAGCGGGGGCCCAGACGAGCAGTACTTC

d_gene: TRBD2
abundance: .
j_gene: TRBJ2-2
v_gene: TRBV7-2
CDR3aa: CASSHPAGGLTGELFF
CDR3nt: TGTGCCAGCAGCCACCCAGCGGGAGGCCTTACCGGGGAGCTGTTTTTT

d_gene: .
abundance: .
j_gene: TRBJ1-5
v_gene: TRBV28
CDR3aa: CASRRGDQPQHF
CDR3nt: TGTGCCAGCAGGCGGGGGGATCAGCCCCAGCATTTT

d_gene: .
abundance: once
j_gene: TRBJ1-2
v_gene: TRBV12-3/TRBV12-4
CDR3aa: CASSLGAGGYTF
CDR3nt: TGTGCCAGCAGTTTAGGGGCGGGAGGCTACACCTTC

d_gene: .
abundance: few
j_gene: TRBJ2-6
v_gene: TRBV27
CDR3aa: CASTDGSSGANVLTF
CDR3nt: TGTGCCAGCACTGACGGGAGCTCTGGGGCCAACGTCCTGACTTTC

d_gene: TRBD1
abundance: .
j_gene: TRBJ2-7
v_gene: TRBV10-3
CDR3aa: CAINGQGDPSEQYF
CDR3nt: TGTGCCATCAATGGACAGGGAGATCCGAGCGAGCAGTACTTC

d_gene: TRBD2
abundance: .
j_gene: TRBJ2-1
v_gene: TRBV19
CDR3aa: CASSTLAGINNEQFF
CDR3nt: TGTGCCAGTAGTACGTTAGCGGGTATAAACAATGAGCAGTTCTTC

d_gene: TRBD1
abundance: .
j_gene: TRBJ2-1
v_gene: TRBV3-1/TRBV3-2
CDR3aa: CASSPPGQITAEQFF
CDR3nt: TGTGCCAGCAGCCCACCGGGACAGATTACGGCTGAGCAGTTCTTC

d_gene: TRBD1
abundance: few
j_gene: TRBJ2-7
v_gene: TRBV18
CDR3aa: CASSPNAQGYNEQYF
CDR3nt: TGTGCCAGCTCACCGAATGCACAGGGGTATAACGAGCAGTACTTC

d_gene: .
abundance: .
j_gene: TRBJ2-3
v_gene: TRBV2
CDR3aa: CASSGGLHRRAGYTDTQYF
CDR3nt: TGTGCCAGCAGTGGTGGTCTCCATCGACGGGCGGGCTACACAGATACGCAGTATTTT

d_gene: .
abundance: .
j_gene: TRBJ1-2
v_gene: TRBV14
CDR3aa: CASSQVSGMAYGYTF
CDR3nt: TGTGCCAGCAGCCAAGTTTCAGGGATGGCCTATGGCTACACCTTC

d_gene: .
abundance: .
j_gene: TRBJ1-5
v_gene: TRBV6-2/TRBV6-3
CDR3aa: CASSSGSNQPQHF
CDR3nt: TGTGCCAGCAGTTCAGGTTCCAATCAGCCCCAGCATTTT

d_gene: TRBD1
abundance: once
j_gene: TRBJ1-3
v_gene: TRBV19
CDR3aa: CASNRQGVGNTIYF
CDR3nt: TGTGCCAGTAATAGGCAGGGGGTTGGAAACACCATATATTTT

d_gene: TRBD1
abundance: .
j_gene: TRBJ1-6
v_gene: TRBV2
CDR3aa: CASSVGQPNSPLHF
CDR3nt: TGTGCCAGCAGTGTGGGACAGCCGAATTCACCCCTCCACTTT

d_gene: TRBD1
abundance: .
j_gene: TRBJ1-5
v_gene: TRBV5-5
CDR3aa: CASSQQGASQPQHF
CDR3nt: TGTGCCAGCAGCCAGCAGGGGGCCAGTCAGCCCCAGCATTTT

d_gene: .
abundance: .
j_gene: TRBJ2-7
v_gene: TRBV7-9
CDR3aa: CASSQGGSSYEQYF
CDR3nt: TGTGCCAGCAGCCAGGGGGGAAGCTCCTACGAGCAGTACTTC

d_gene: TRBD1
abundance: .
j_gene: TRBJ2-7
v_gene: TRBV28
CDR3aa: CATGGSQGVYEQYF
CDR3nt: TGTGCCACAGGCGGTAGCCAGGGGGTCTACGAGCAGTACTTC

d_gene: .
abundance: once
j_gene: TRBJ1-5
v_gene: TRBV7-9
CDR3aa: CASSLETTDNYQPQHF
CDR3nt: TGTGCCAGCAGCTTAGAGACTACAGATAATTATCAGCCCCAGCATTTT

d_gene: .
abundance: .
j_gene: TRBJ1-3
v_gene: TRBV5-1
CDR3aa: CASSLEGVGNTIYF
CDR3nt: TGCGCCAGCAGCTTGGAAGGAGTTGGAAACACCATATATTTT

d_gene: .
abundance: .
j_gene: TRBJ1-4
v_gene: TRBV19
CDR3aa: CASSISLNNEKLFF
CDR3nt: TGTGCCAGTAGTATAAGCTTAAATAATGAAAAACTGTTTTTT

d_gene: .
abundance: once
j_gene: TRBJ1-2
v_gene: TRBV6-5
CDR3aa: CASSYSSGRDYGYTF
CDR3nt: TGTGCCAGCAGTTACTCGAGCGGCAGAGACTATGGCTACACCTTC

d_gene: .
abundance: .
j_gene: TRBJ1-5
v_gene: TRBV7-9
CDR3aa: CASSPDRTQPQHF
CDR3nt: TGTGCCAGCAGCCCCGACAGAACTCAGCCCCAGCATTTT

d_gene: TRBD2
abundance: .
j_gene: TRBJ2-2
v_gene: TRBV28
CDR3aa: CASWRLAGGANTGELFF
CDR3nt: TGTGCCAGTTGGAGACTAGCGGGAGGTGCGAACACCGGGGAGCTGTTTTTT

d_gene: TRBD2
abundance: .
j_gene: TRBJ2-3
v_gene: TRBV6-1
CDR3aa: CASSEAMVSGGDTQYF
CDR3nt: TGTGCCAGCAGTGAAGCAATGGTGTCCGGGGGGGATACGCAGTATTTT

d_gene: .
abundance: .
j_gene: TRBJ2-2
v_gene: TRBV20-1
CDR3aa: CSASNPGEVGTGELFF
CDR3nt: TGCAGTGCTAGTAATCCGGGGGAGGTAGGCACCGGGGAGCTGTTTTTT

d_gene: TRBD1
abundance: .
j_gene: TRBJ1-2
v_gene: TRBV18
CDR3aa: CASSPGTGPNYGYTF
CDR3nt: TGTGCCAGCTCACCTGGGACAGGGCCTAACTATGGCTACACCTTC

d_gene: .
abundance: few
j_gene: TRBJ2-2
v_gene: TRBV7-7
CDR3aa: CASRLSYNTGELFF
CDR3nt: TGTGCTAGCAGGCTATCGTATAACACCGGGGAGCTGTTTTTT

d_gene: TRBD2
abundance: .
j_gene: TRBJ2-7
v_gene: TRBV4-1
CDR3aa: CASSQDIGTSVYEQYF
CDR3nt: TGCGCCAGCAGCCAAGATATAGGGACTAGCGTCTACGAGCAGTACTTC

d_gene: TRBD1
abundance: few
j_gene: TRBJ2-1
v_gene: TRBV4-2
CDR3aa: CASSPDRGEQFF
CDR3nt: TGTGCCAGCAGCCCGGACAGGGGAGAGCAGTTCTTC

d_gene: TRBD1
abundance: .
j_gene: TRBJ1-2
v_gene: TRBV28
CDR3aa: CASGPPGGLYGYTF
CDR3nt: TGTGCCAGCGGGCCCCCAGGGGGCCTCTATGGCTACACCTTC

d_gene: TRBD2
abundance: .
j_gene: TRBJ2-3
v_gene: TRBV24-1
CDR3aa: CATSGGAGGITDTQYF
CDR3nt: TGTGCCACCAGTGGAGGAGCGGGAGGGATCACAGATACGCAGTATTTT

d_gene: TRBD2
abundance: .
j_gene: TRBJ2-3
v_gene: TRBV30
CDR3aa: CACPTTSGRTDTQYF
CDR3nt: TGTGCCTGTCCCACGACTAGCGGGAGAACAGATACGCAGTATTTT

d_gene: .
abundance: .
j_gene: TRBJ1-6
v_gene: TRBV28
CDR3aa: CASSLLFGGSPLHF
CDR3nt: TGTGCCAGCAGTTTGTTGTTCGGGGGATCACCCCTCCACTTT

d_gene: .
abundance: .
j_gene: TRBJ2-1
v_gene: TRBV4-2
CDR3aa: CASSQDRNEQFF
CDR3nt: TGTGCCAGCAGCCAAGATCGTAATGAGCAGTTCTTC

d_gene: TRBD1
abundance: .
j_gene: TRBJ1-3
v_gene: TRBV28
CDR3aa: CASSGTGKNTIYF
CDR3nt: TGTGCCAGCAGCGGGACAGGGAAAAACACCATATATTTT

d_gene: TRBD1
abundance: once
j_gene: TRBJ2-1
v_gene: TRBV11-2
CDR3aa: CASSYYSAGTGPREQFF
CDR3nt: TGTGCCAGCAGCTACTATTCAGCCGGGACAGGGCCCCGTGAGCAGTTCTTC

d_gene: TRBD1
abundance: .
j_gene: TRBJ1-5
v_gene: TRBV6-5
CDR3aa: CASRSPHRGGQPQHF
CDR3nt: TGTGCCAGCAGAAGCCCCCACAGGGGTGGACAGCCCCAGCATTTT

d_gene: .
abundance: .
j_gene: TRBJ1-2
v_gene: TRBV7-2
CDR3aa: CASSLGHASYGYTF
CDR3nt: TGTGCCAGCAGCTTAGGTCACGCGAGCTATGGCTACACCTTC

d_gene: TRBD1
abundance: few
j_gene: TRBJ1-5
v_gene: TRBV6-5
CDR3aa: CASSYSQGASQSAQHF
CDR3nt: TGTGCCAGCAGTTACTCCCAGGGGGCCTCTCAATCGGCCCAGCATTTT

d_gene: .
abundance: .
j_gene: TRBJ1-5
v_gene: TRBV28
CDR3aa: CASSLFGGNQPQHF
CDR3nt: TGTGCCAGCAGTTTATTTGGGGGGAATCAGCCCCAGCATTTT

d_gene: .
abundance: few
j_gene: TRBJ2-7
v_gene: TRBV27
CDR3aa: CASSPWTAAYEQYF
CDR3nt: TGTGCCAGCAGTCCATGGACAGCTGCCTACGAGCAGTACTTC

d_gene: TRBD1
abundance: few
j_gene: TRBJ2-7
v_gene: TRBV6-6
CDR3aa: CASSYGTGVNEQYF
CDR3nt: TGTGCCAGCAGTTACGGGACAGGGGTTAACGAGCAGTACTTC